This T cell receptor (beta chain) was identified during a study of blood T cells in healthy people across ages. Study-level findings and limits: Strong correlation was found linking TCR beta diversity to naive T cell percentage. Roughly linear declines in TCR beta diversity per million T cells occurred with age.

Primed by a sample-barcoded 5' primer and a J-beta primer mix, a second PCR proceeded for about 7 to 11 cycles. Via MiXCR, TCRdb re-called the 5' RACE reads, giving one row per CDR3 protein. The data contain about 760,000 distinct CDR3 sequences, just over 55% of them singletons. Worth noting for this clonotype: Its antigen is not known.

Per germline, CDR1 SGDLS and CDR2 YYNGEE. V shed 0 bases and J shed 0 bases, with 7 bases lying between them. The CDR3 sequence is 16 residues long. Per individual sample, total RNA of at least 5.5 micrograms was extracted. The source is a man in his forties in good health. V and J are TRBV9 and TRBJ2-6, with unresolved D. Sequencing was carried out using blood. The CDR3 DNA follows: TGTGCCAGCAGCGTAGGGATCAACTCTGGGGCCAACGTCCTGACTTTC. Translated: CASSVGINSGANVLTF.